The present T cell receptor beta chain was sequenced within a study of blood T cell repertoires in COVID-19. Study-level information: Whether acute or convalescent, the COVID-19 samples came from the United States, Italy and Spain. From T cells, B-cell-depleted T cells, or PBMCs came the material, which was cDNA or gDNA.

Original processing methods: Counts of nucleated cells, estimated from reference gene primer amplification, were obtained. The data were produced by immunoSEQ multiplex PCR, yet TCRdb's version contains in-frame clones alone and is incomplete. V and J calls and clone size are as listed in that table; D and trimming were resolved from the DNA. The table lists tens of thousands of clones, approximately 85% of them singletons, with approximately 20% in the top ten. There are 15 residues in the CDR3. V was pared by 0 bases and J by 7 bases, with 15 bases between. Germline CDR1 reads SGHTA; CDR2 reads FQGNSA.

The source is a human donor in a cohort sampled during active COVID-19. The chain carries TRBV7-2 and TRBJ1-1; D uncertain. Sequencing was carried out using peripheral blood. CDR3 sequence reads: CASSLAGIGMGEAFF. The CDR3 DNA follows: TGTGCCAGCAGCTTAGCCGGGATTGGGATGGGTGAAGCTTTCTTT.